One and the same sample provided the 14 T cell receptor beta chains below, sequenced in a study of radiation and T cells in renal cell carcinoma. The treatment here: treatment-naive control, cytoreductive nephrectomy. The protocol was immunoSEQ multiplex PCR, while the TCRdb copy is restricted to in-frame clones and leaves out a portion. The table records fewer than 25,000 clones, roughly 53% of them present only once. The material sequenced was tumor tissue, taken from a patient whose treatment was nephrectomy without radiotherapy. The receptors here all came from a human donor with renal cell carcinoma.

The chain is built from TRBV4-1 and TRBJ1-2, with D maybe TRBD1 (5 bases). Trimming stripped 1 base from V and 0 bases from J, with 9 bases between. Germline CDR1 is MGHRA and CDR2 is YSYEKL. The CDR3 sequence is 15 residues long. Here the CDR3 DNA reads TGCGCCAGCAGCCAAGTTGCGACAGCTAACTATGGCTACACCTTC. Protein product: CASSQVATANYGYTF.

This clone was observed a few times. The chain links TRBV11-3 to TRBJ2-2, with D tentatively TRBD2 (5 bases). Trimming cost V 4 bases and J 5 bases, with 11 bases left between them. The CDR3 extends over 14 amino acids. Germline CDR1 reads SGHNT; CDR2 reads YENEEA. The DNA for the CDR3 is TGTGCCAGCAGCTCCAGGACTTATACCGGGGAGCTGTTTTTT. Encoded protein: CASSSRTYTGELFF.

This chain uses TRBV11-2 with TRBJ2-1; D gene unclear. The germline gives CDR1 SGHAT, CDR2 FQNNGV. The V end lost 1 base, the J end lost 9 bases, and 22 bases lay between the germline ends. The CDR3 has 17 amino acids. CDR3 DNA: TGTGCCAGCAGCTTAGCACCCCAAGCCCTCCCTTCGGGTGAGCAGTTCTTC. This gives the protein CASSLAPQALPSGEQFF.

This clone was seen many times. The chain carries TRBV27 and TRBJ2-2; TRBD2 is a possible D gene (6 bases). The germline V and J ends were trimmed by 6 bases and 0 bases, with 11 bases remaining between them. From germline, CDR1 is MNHEY and CDR2 SMNVEV (reference sequence). The CDR3 is 15 amino acids. CDR3 sequence: CASRGGRTNTGELFF. CDR3 bases: TGTGCCAGCAGGGGGGGACGGACGAACACCGGGGAGCTGTTTTTT.

This clone was found a few times. The chain combines TRBV30 with TRBJ1-2; 8 bases map to TRBD1. The CDR3 has 13 residues. The V segment lost 2 bases and the J segment 2 bases; nucleotides outside the gene matches: 1. CDR1 is GTSNPN and CDR2 is SVGIG in the germline V gene (reference sequence). The CDR3 coding sequence is TGTGCCTGGAGTAGGACAGGGAACTATGGCTACACCTTC. Translated: CAWSRTGNYGYTF.

The V call is TRBV5-4, the J call TRBJ2-3; a possible D gene is TRBD2 (5 bases). The CDR3 loop spans 14 amino acids. Germline V lookup: CDR1 SGHNT, CDR2 YYREEE (reference sequence). V was shortened by 4 bases and J by 2 bases, with 11 bases between the two germline ends. CDR3 sequence (DNA): TGTGCCAGCAGCCCCGGGGTTAACACAGATACGCAGTATTTT. Its protein is CASSPGVNTDTQYF.

This clone has a handful of counts. The chain employs TRBV6-5 and TRBJ1-2, with unresolved D. The CDR3 sequence is 13 residues long. The germline CDR1 and CDR2 sequences are MNHEY and SVGAGI. Trimming shortened V by 6 bases and J by 4 bases, and 12 bases separated the two germline ends. The CDR3 loop reads CASSPGVLYGYTF. The CDR3 DNA is TGTGCCAGCAGCCCCGGGGTCCTCTATGGCTACACCTTC.

This clone was counted between two and nine times. The chain combines TRBV11-3 with TRBJ2-2, with TRBD2 matching 9 bases. After removal of 2 bases from V and 6 bases from J, the junction contained 7 bases not matched to a gene. CDR3 length: 16 amino acids. CDR1 and CDR2 (germline): SGHNT, YENEEA. This chain's CDR3 is CASSLKGGGAPGELFF. As DNA, the CDR3 is TGTGCCAGCAGCTTAAAAGGCGGGGGGGCCCCCGGGGAGCTGTTTTTT.

V gene TRBV10-3 combines with J gene TRBJ2-2, with 7 bases lining up with TRBD2. The V gene end was trimmed by 5 bases and the J gene end by 6 bases; junction bases not matched to a gene: 12. Germline-derived CDR1 and CDR2 are ENHRY and SYGVKD. The CDR3 has 16 residues. The CDR3 nucleotides read TGTGCCATCAGTCCTCGGGGAGGGGATAAAGCCGGGGAGCTGTTTTTT. It translates to CAISPRGGDKAGELFF.

The gene calls are TRBV4-1 and TRBJ2-1; D possibly corresponds to TRBD2 (7 bases). This CDR3 region has 16 residues. Trimming stripped 0 bases from V and 7 bases from J, with 16 bases between. CDR1 MGHRA and CDR2 YSYEKL come from the germline V gene. The CDR3 coding sequence is TGCGCCAGCAGCCAAGATAGGACGGGGGGCCAAAATGAGCAGTTCTTC. It specifies CASSQDRTGGQNEQFF.

This clone was observed a handful of times. The genes are TRBV27 and TRBJ1-1, with D unresolved. CDR1 is MNHEY, CDR2 SMNVEV, per germline (reference sequence). Trimming took 3 bases from V and 5 from J, leaving 10 bases between them. CDR3 length: 13 amino acids. The CDR3 DNA follows: TGTGCCAGCAGTTTGGTCATAGGGACTGAAGCTTTCTTT. Residues: CASSLVIGTEAFF.

By frequency in the sample, this clone is medium-sized. The rearrangement uses TRBV19 and TRBJ1-1; D remains unclear. Germline lookup yields CDR1 LNHDA and CDR2 SQIVND (reference sequence). This CDR3 region has 12 residues. V was shortened by 7 bases and J by 7 bases, with 13 bases between the two germline ends. DNA for the CDR3: TGTGCCAGTATTGGCTTGGGGTATGAAGCTTTCTTT. Translated, it gives CASIGLGYEAFF.

V usage is TRBV5-1 and J usage is TRBJ1-4; weak D call: TRBD1 (5 bases). The CDR3 has 14 residues. Trimming cost V 0 bases and J 4 bases, with 7 bases left between them. Germline lookup yields CDR1 SGHRS and CDR2 YFSETQ. Here the CDR3 reads CASSLGGFNEKLFF. DNA of the CDR3: TGCGCCAGCAGCTTGGGGGGCTTTAATGAAAAACTGTTTTTT.

This chain uses TRBV30 with TRBJ2-3, with a possible D match to TRBD2 (6 bases). This CDR3 spans 15 amino acids. Germline CDR1 and CDR2: GTSNPN and SVGIG (reference sequence). Trimming stripped 3 bases from V and 3 bases from J, with 16 bases between. The CDR3, as DNA: TGTGCCTGGAGCGCACACGCGGGGAGGACAGATACGCAGTATTTT. Its protein product is CAWSAHAGRTDTQYF.